Listed below are T cell receptor beta chains from one sample, sequenced in a study of post-analysis software for immune sequencing data. TCRdb called the PCR reads again in MiXCR, with one record for every CDR3 protein. The data contain under 200,000 distinct CDR3 sequences, approximately 30% of them singletons. Material for sequencing was blood. These receptors were taken from a girl aged 2-17 years with multiple sclerosis. Both conserved end residues are part of each CDR3. The D gene is left open where the match is weak. Clone sizes are given selectively: once, few, many, or a class where the clone is expanded.

j_call v_call d_call clone_size cdr3_aa cdr3_nt
TRBJ2-7 TRBV29-1 - many CSVEVKGLPSYEQYF TGCAGCGTAGAGGTGAAGGGTCTACCCTCCTACGAGCAGTACTTC
TRBJ1-5 TRBV15 TRBD1 few CATSRESRGGNQPQHF TGTGCCACCAGCAGAGAGTCCAGGGGGGGCAATCAGCCCCAGCATTTT
TRBJ2-5 TRBV7-9 - few CASSPSVGETQYF TGTGCCAGCAGCCCATCCGTCGGGGAGACCCAGTACTTC
TRBJ1-2 TRBV29-1 TRBD1 many CSGTDRGPAGYTF TGCAGCGGAACAGACAGGGGCCCAGCTGGCTACACCTTC
TRBJ2-2 TRBV5-1 - few CASSAAPTGERFF TGCGCCAGCAGTGCGGCACCCACCGGGGAGCGGTTTTTT
TRBJ2-1 TRBV19 TRBD2 - CASSIRSGSSYNEQFF TGTGCCAGTAGTATTAGGAGCGGGAGCTCCTACAATGAGCAGTTCTTC
TRBJ2-1 TRBV28 TRBD2 - CASLSGVYNEQFF TGTGCCAGTTTAAGCGGGGTCTACAATGAGCAGTTCTTC
TRBJ2-3 TRBV2 - few CASVWPDTQYF TGTGCCAGCGTTTGGCCAGATACGCAGTATTTT
TRBJ2-3 TRBV28 - many CASSPPLDTQYF TGTGCCAGCAGTCCCCCCCTAGATACGCAGTATTTT
TRBJ1-5 TRBV6-1 - - CASSGKKTETGNQPQHF TGTGCCAGCAGTGGTAAGAAGACAGAAACGGGCAATCAGCCCCAGCATTTT
TRBJ2-5 TRBV30 - few CAATGNGSLETQYF TGTGCCGCCACGGGGAACGGGAGTCTTGAGACCCAGTACTTC
TRBJ2-1 TRBV5-1 - many CASSLGYEQFF TGCGCCAGCAGCTTGGGCTATGAGCAGTTCTTC
TRBJ2-7 TRBV27 - many CASSLIKGTSEQYF TGTGCCAGCAGTTTAATCAAGGGAACCTCCGAGCAGTACTTC
TRBJ1-1 TRBV7-9 - many CASSLAPRNTEAFF TGTGCCAGCAGCTTAGCACCAAGGAACACTGAAGCTTTCTTT
TRBJ1-2 TRBV7-9 - - CASSYSGPTYGYTF TGTGCCAGCAGCTACTCGGGGCCGACCTATGGCTACACCTTC
TRBJ2-2 TRBV15 - few CATSRDRGVTGELFF TGTGCCACCAGCAGGGATAGGGGGGTCACCGGGGAGCTGTTTTTT
TRBJ2-7 TRBV28 TRBD2 few CASSLPTSRRGVYEQYF TGTGCCAGCAGTTTACCGACTAGCAGGAGAGGGGTCTACGAGCAGTACTTC
TRBJ1-6 TRBV20-1 - - CSARPNPGAGSPLHF TGCAGTGCTAGACCCAACCCAGGGGCCGGTTCACCCCTCCACTTT
TRBJ1-1 TRBV12-3/TRBV12-4 - - CASSLGFGTLNTEAFF TGTGCCAGCAGTTTAGGGTTCGGGACGTTGAACACTGAAGCTTTCTTT
TRBJ2-7 TRBV28 - many CASSTPAYEQYF TGTGCCAGCAGTACCCCAGCCTACGAGCAGTACTTC
TRBJ2-2 TRBV7-2 - - CASSFDRNYNTGELFF TGTGCCAGCAGCTTCGACAGAAATTATAACACCGGGGAGCTGTTTTTT
TRBJ2-3 TRBV28 - few CASSLTLGTDTQYF TGTGCCAGCAGTTTAACCCTGGGGACAGATACGCAGTATTTT
TRBJ1-4 TRBV4-1 - few CASSQDLSFGEKLFF TGCGCCAGCAGCCAAGATCTAAGTTTCGGAGAAAAACTGTTTTTT
TRBJ2-5 TRBV2 - many CASSEEVFGDQETQYF TGTGCCAGCAGTGAAGAGGTCTTCGGAGACCAAGAGACCCAGTACTTC
TRBJ2-1 TRBV5-1 TRBD1 few CASSLSTGINEQFF TGCGCCAGCAGCCTTTCGACAGGGATCAATGAGCAGTTCTTC
TRBJ2-1 TRBV5-6 TRBD2 many CASTIWVAGGNEQFF TGTGCCAGCACCATATGGGTAGCGGGTGGGAATGAGCAGTTCTTC
TRBJ2-7 TRBV28 TRBD1 many CASSLTGGDSYEQYF TGTGCCAGCAGTTTGACAGGGGGAGATTCCTACGAGCAGTACTTC
TRBJ2-3 TRBV10-3 TRBD2 - CAISELGAGAKPDTQYF TGTGCCATCAGTGAATTAGGAGCGGGGGCTAAGCCGGATACGCAGTATTTT
TRBJ1-1 TRBV14 - many CASSRAGPSTEAFF TGTGCCAGCAGCCGGGCGGGGCCGAGCACTGAAGCTTTCTTT
TRBJ2-1 TRBV20-1 TRBD2 many CSANLAGGVNEQFF TGCAGTGCTAACCTAGCGGGAGGGGTAAATGAGCAGTTCTTC
TRBJ1-1 TRBV7-8 - - CASSLGGGPNSEAFF TGTGCCAGCAGCTTAGGGGGCGGCCCAAACTCTGAAGCTTTCTTT
TRBJ2-1 TRBV10-1 TRBD1 - CASSSTGQRYNEQFF TGCGCCAGCAGTTCCACGGGACAGCGGTACAATGAGCAGTTCTTC
TRBJ2-7 TRBV29-1 - - CSAGETYNEQYF TGCAGCGCAGGGGAAACCTACAATGAGCAGTACTTC
TRBJ2-5 TRBV20-1 - - CSAPILAQETQYF TGCAGTGCCCCAATTCTAGCCCAAGAGACCCAGTACTTC
TRBJ2-3 TRBV6-5 - medium-sized CASARGTDTQYF TGTGCCAGCGCCAGGGGCACAGATACGCAGTATTTT
TRBJ1-1 TRBV6-5 - - CASSYSITEQAEAFF TGTGCCAGCAGTTACTCGATTACCGAACAGGCTGAAGCTTTCTTT
TRBJ1-1 TRBV6-5 - - CASSPSPGDSTEAFF TGTGCCAGCAGTCCAAGCCCGGGGGATTCCACTGAAGCTTTCTTT
TRBJ2-5 TRBV7-2 - once CASQWGRGYEETQYF TGTGCCAGCCAGTGGGGAAGGGGGTATGAGGAGACCCAGTACTTC
TRBJ2-2 TRBV25-1 TRBD2 - CASMGLAGVGATGELFF TGTGCCAGCATGGGACTAGCGGGAGTGGGGGCAACCGGGGAGCTGTTTTTT
TRBJ2-5 TRBV6-1 TRBD2 - CASSLSGGGREETQYF TGTGCCAGCAGCTTAAGCGGGGGCGGGAGGGAAGAGACCCAGTACTTC
TRBJ2-6 TRBV12-3/TRBV12-4 - once CASMGSGANVLTF TGTGCCAGCATGGGCTCTGGGGCCAACGTCCTGACTTTC
TRBJ2-7 TRBV20-1 - many CSARDGLSSYGQYF TGCAGTGCTAGAGATGGGCTGAGCTCCTACGGGCAGTACTTC
TRBJ2-2 TRBV5-6 TRBD1 - CASSWRDRGTGELFF TGTGCCAGCAGCTGGCGGGACAGGGGAACCGGGGAGCTGTTTTTT
TRBJ2-7 TRBV5-1 TRBD1 many CASSLGGTGPYEQYF TGTGCCAGCAGTTTAGGCGGGACAGGGCCCTACGAGCAGTACTTC
TRBJ2-5 TRBV7-9 TRBD2 few CASSLGTSGGESQETQYF TGTGCCAGCAGCTTAGGGACTAGCGGGGGGGAATCTCAAGAGACCCAGTACTTC
TRBJ2-2 TRBV27 - few CASTPSWVGELFF TGTGCCAGCACCCCGAGTTGGGTCGGGGAGCTGTTTTTT
TRBJ1-6 TRBV28 - few CASSPRGASSYNSPLHF TGTGCCAGCAGTCCCCGTGGGGCGAGCTCCTATAATTCACCCCTCCACTTT
TRBJ2-1 TRBV29-1 - many CSVSKGNYNEQFF TGCAGCGTGTCCAAGGGGAACTACAATGAGCAGTTCTTC
TRBJ2-1 TRBV5-1 - many CASSLGVNNEQFF TGCGCCAGCAGCTTAGGAGTTAACAATGAGCAGTTCTTC
TRBJ2-7 TRBV13 - few CASSSPTGAVGEQYF TGTGCCAGCAGCTCCCCTACGGGAGCGGTTGGCGAGCAGTACTTC
TRBJ2-1 TRBV6-4 TRBD2 many CASSEGSSLAGLHNEQFF TGTGCCAGCAGTGAGGGCTCCTCTCTAGCGGGCCTCCACAATGAGCAGTTCTTC
TRBJ2-5 TRBV5-1 TRBD1 - CASSLPGQVQTQYF TGCGCCAGCAGCTTACCGGGACAGGTTCAGACCCAGTACTTC
TRBJ2-6 TRBV27 - many CASSWSSGANVLTF TGTGCCAGCAGCTGGAGCTCTGGGGCCAACGTCCTGACTTTC
TRBJ1-1 TRBV4-1 - - CASSQVRGNTEAFF TGCGCCAGCAGCCAAGTGCGGGGGAACACTGAAGCTTTCTTT
TRBJ1-2 TRBV10-2 - - CASSVQQGYGYTF TGCGCCAGCAGTGTCCAACAGGGCTATGGCTACACCTTC
TRBJ2-7 TRBV5-1 TRBD1 many CASSPGTGVHEQYF TGCGCCAGCAGCCCGGGGACAGGGGTCCACGAGCAGTACTTC
TRBJ2-1 TRBV6-9 - few CASRLGTSEQFF TGTGCCAGCAGGCTCGGGACCTCTGAGCAGTTCTTC
TRBJ2-1 TRBV4-1 TRBD2 many CASSQDTSGSYNEQFF TGCGCCAGCAGCCAAGATACCAGCGGGAGCTACAATGAGCAGTTCTTC
TRBJ2-7 TRBV9 TRBD2 many CASSVALGGSYEQYF TGTGCCAGCAGCGTAGCGCTTGGCGGGAGTTACGAGCAGTACTTC